Included here is one T cell receptor beta chain sequence, with context. Its target is unknown. This specimen comes from a study of radiotherapy plus CTLA-4 blockade in lung cancer. The wider study: There were objective responses in 18% of patients, and 30% to 35% had disease control.

CDR1 is MNHNS, CDR2 SASEGT, per germline. Trimming shortened V by 3 bases and J by 14 bases, and 18 bases separated the two germline ends. The CDR3 loop spans 13 amino acids. Here immunoSEQ multiplex PCR was the method, and the copy in TCRdb shows in-frame clones only, minus some. This sample has about 51,000 clones, with roughly 77% found just once. Focal radiation plus CTLA-4 blockade with ipilimumab was administered to patients who had chemo-refractory metastatic non-small-cell lung cancer. Findings and limits, study-wide: In blood, TCR clones derived from the tumor expanded after radiotherapy plus ipilimumab.

The receptor's source is a human donor with non-small cell lung cancer who had a complete response to radiotherapy plus ipilimumab. The V and J genes are TRBV6-1 and TRBJ2-3; TRBD2 might be the D (6 bases). This specimen consisted of peripheral blood, obtained from a patient treated with radiotherapy plus ipilimumab. For the CDR3, the DNA is TGTGCCAGCAGTGAGTCCGGGGGATACGTAGGGTATTTT. Encoded protein: CASSESGGYVGYF.